This passage covers 14 T cell receptor beta chains from one sample sequenced in a study of T cell repertoires in cytomegalovirus infection. TCRdb recomputed calls from the reads with MiXCR, one row per CDR3 protein. Seen here are approximately 770,000 distinct CDR3 sequences, about 29% observed once, and the top ten hold around 13%. The antigens these receptors bind are not known. The source material was cultured CD8+ T cells from PBMCs, sampled from culture after CMV antigen stimulation. Every receptor here comes from a human donor in good health (CMV status not recorded). Some clones in this sample may be carry-over from other donors' samples.

This sequence joins TRBV29-1 and TRBJ1-4; D may be TRBD1 (5 bases). Per the germline V gene, CDR1 is SQVTM and CDR2 is ANQGSEA. The CDR3 has 14 residues. V was cut by 0 bases and J by 6 bases, with 11 bases left in between. The CDR3 DNA follows: TGCAGCGTTGAAGATGAACGGGACGATGAAAAACTGTTTTTT. As protein: CSVEDERDDEKLFF.

The chain joins TRBV27 to TRBJ2-5; TRBD2 aligns across 10 bases. After removal of 6 bases from V and 0 bases from J, the junction contained 7 bases not matched to a gene. Germline assignment: CDR1 MNHEY and CDR2 SMNVEV (reference sequence). The CDR3 has 16 residues. CDR3 region: CASRRTSGAHQETQYF. The CDR3 region has the DNA TGTGCCAGCAGACGTACTAGCGGGGCACACCAAGAGACCCAGTACTTC.

The CDR3 loop is CASSQGGTSRNKQFF. The CDR3 coding sequence is TGTGCCAGCAGCCAAGGGGGGACTAGCCGAAATAAGCAGTTCTTC. The chain uses TRBV4-2 and TRBJ2-1; 9 bases are shared with TRBD2. CDR3 length equals 15 residues. Trimming at V came to 1 base and at J to 11 bases, leaving 9 bases not matched to a gene. Germline CDR1 and CDR2: LGHNA and YNFKEQ.

CDR3 nucleotides: TGTGCCAGCAGCGTAGGCAGCTTGAACACTGAAGCTTTCTTT. Protein sequence: CASSVGSLNTEAFF. The chain couples TRBV9 to TRBJ1-1, with D unclear. Germline CDR1 reads SGDLS; CDR2 reads YYNGEE. Trimming removed 0 bases at V and 0 bases at J, with 6 bases between. The CDR3 sequence is 14 residues long.

V and J are TRBV11-1 and TRBJ1-3; a weak D match, TRBD1 (6 bases). V dropped 5 bases and J dropped 2 bases, with 19 bases sitting between them. Germline CDR1 is SGHAT and CDR2 is FQDESV (reference sequence). The CDR3 has 17 amino acids. CDR3 sequence reads: CASSPREGEAPGNTIYF. DNA for the CDR3: TGTGCCAGCAGCCCCCGTGAGGGGGAGGCTCCTGGAAACACCATATATTTT.

This rearrangement joins TRBV27 to TRBJ2-6; D gene uncertain. Per germline, CDR1 MNHEY and CDR2 SMNVEV (reference sequence). With 3 bases removed from V and 0 bases from J, the gap between germline ends came to 12 bases. This CDR3 is 17 amino acids long. CDR3 in amino acids: CASSFGQDLSGANVLTF. CDR3 sequence (DNA): TGTGCCAGCAGTTTTGGTCAGGACCTCTCTGGGGCCAACGTCCTGACTTTC.

V gene TRBV4-3 combines with J gene TRBJ2-2; D is undetermined. CDR3 size: 14 residues. Germline CDR1 is LGHNA and CDR2 is YSLEER. Between the trimmed V and J ends, which lost 2 bases and 7 bases, there was a span of 11 bases. The CDR3 DNA sequence: TGCGCCAGCAGCCAAACCTCCCAGGTCGGGGAGCTGTTTTTT. Its translation: CASSQTSQVGELFF.

This rearrangement joins TRBV7-2 to TRBJ2-7, with 9 bases that match TRBD2. CDR1 is SGHTA and CDR2 is FQGNSA in the germline V gene. V shed 1 base, J shed 6 bases, and the junction held 13 bases outside the gene matches. This CDR3 region has 17 residues. For the CDR3, the DNA is TGTGCCAGCAGCTTAGGAAGGGCGGGAGGGGGCTTGGGCGAGCAGTACGTC. Amino acid sequence: CASSLGRAGGGLGEQYV.

This rearrangement joins TRBV9 to TRBJ1-2, with 9 bases matching TRBD1. Losses at the gene ends were 2 bases for V and 4 bases for J; bases not matched to a gene: 12. This CDR3 comprises 17 residues. The germline CDR1 and CDR2 sequences are SGDLS and YYNGEE. The CDR3: CASSVGQGPLRGYGYTF. In nucleotides, the CDR3 is TGTGCCAGCAGCGTGGGACAGGGCCCTCTGCGTGGCTATGGCTACACCTTC. The whole variable domain, filled in from reference TRBV9 and TRBJ1-2, reads DSGVTQTPKHLITATGQRVTLRCSPRSGDLSVYWYQQSLDQGLQFLIQYYNGEERAKGNILERFSAQQFPDLHSELNLSSLELGDSALYFCASSVGQGPLRGYGYTFGSGTRLTVV.

In its sample, this clonotype was seen a few times. The J gene is TRBJ2-1, the V gene TRBV7-3; the match to TRBD2 covers 10 bases. V dropped 5 bases and J dropped 10; count of bases not matched to a gene: 11. The germline V gene encodes CDR1 SGHTA and CDR2 FQGTGA. The CDR3 covers 15 residues. CDR3 sequence reads: CASSTSGGALEEQFF. The CDR3 DNA reads as TGTGCCAGCAGCACAAGCGGGGGGGCTTTAGAGGAGCAGTTCTTC.

The chain has TRBV15 and TRBJ1-1; D uncertain. Per germline, CDR1 LNHNV and CDR2 YYDKDF (reference sequence). CDR3 length equals 14 residues. V lost 0 bases and J lost 5, with 10 bases in between. CDR3 residues: CATSRDWRGTEAFF. The CDR3 region has the DNA TGTGCCACCAGCAGAGATTGGAGAGGTACTGAAGCTTTCTTT. Full variable domain (outside the CDR3, taken from reference TRBV15 and TRBJ1-1): DAMVIQNPRYQVTQFGKPVTLSCSQTLNHNVMYWYQQKSSQAPKLLFHYYDKDFNNEADTPDNFQSRRPNTSFCFLDIRSPGLGDTAMYLCATSRDWRGTEAFFGQGTRLTVV.

The genes are TRBV6-6 and TRBJ2-1, with D tentatively TRBD2 (7 bases). Looked up from germline, CDR1 is MNHNY and CDR2 is SVGAGI (reference sequence). The CDR3 covers 16 residues. V was pared by 0 bases and J by 3 bases, with 12 bases between. CDR3 DNA sequence: TGTGCCAGCAGTTACTCGAGGGAGGGGGACTACAATGAGCAGTTCTTC. Translated, it gives CASSYSREGDYNEQFF.

The J gene is TRBJ2-7, the V gene TRBV27; D gene unclear. Germline CDR1 reads MNHEY; CDR2 reads SMNVEV (reference sequence). The CDR3 sequence is 14 residues long. V was pared by 6 bases and J by 3 bases, with 15 bases between. CDR3 protein: CASSLSWAHYEQYF. Written as DNA, the CDR3 is TGTGCCAGCAGCCTTAGTTGGGCCCACTACGAGCAGTACTTC.

V and J are TRBV7-9 and TRBJ2-2; TRBD2 matches at 7 bases. The germline V gene encodes CDR1 SEHNR and CDR2 FQNEAQ (reference sequence). V lost 4 bases and J lost 0; bases outside the gene matches: 11. The CDR3 loop spans 18 amino acids. As DNA, the CDR3 is TGTGCCAGCAGCTCTGAGGGAGCGGGGAACTCGAACACCGGGGAGCTGTTTTTT. Translated: CASSSEGAGNSNTGELFF.